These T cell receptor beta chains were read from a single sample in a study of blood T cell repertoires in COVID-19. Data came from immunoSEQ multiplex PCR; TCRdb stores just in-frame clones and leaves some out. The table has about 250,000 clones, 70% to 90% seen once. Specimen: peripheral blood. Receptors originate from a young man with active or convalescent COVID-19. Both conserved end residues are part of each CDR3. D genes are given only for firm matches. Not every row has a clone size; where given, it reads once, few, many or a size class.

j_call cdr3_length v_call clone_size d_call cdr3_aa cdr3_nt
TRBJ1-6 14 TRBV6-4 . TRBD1 CASSAGQGNSPLHF TGTGCCAGCAGTGCAGGACAGGGGAATTCACCCCTCCACTTT
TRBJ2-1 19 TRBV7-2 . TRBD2 CASSLATSGGLGSYNEQFF TGTGCCAGCAGCTTAGCGACTAGCGGGGGACTTGGGTCCTACAATGAGCAGTTCTTC
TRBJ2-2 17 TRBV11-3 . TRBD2 CASSLAGGLVDTGELFF TGTGCCAGCAGCTTAGCGGGTGGACTAGTGGACACCGGGGAGCTGTTTTTT
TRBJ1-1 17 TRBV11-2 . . CASSLRALGRGNTEAFF TGTGCCAGCAGCCTTAGAGCCTTAGGACGGGGGAACACTGAAGCTTTCTTT
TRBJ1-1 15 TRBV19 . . CASSIGQGGDTEAFF TGTGCCAGTAGTATCGGTCAGGGAGGGGACACTGAAGCTTTCTTT
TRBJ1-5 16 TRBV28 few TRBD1 CASSLWGQGAGQPQHF TGTGCCAGCAGTTTATGGGGACAGGGGGCCGGTCAGCCCCAGCATTTT
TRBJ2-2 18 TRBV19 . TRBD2 CASRGLAGDLPNTGELFF TGTGCCAGCAGAGGACTAGCGGGGGATCTCCCCAACACCGGGGAGCTGTTTTTT
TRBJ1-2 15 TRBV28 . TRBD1 CASSSPTGTYYGYTF TGTGCCAGCAGTTCCCCGACAGGGACGTACTATGGCTACACCTTC
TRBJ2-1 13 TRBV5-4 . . CASELGGANEQFF TGTGCCAGCGAGTTGGGGGGGGCAAATGAGCAGTTCTTC
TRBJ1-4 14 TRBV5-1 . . CASSRSGSGEKLFF TGCGCCAGCAGCCGTAGTGGGTCGGGTGAAAAACTGTTTTTT
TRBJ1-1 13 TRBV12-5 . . CASGFGWADEAFF TGTGCTAGTGGTTTTGGGTGGGCAGATGAAGCTTTCTTT
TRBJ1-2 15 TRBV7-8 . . CASSTTGSANYGYTF TGTGCCAGCAGCACTACAGGGTCCGCTAACTATGGCTACACCTTC
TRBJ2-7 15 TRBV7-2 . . CASSPPRGRPYEQYF TGTGCCAGCAGCCCCCCCCGGGGTCGTCCCTACGAGCAGTACTTC
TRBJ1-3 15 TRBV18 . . CASSPPTTQPGVLYF TGTGCCAGCTCACCACCGACGACCCAACCAGGGGTTCTATATTTT
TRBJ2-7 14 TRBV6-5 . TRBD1 CASSRTGFGNEQYF TGTGCCAGCAGCCGGACAGGGTTTGGGAACGAGCAGTACTTC
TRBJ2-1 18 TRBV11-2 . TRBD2 CASSLFGLAGNSYNEQFF TGTGCCAGCAGCTTATTCGGACTAGCGGGCAACTCCTACAATGAGCAGTTCTTC
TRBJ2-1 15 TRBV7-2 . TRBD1 CASSYRDRGYNEQFF TGTGCCAGCAGCTACCGGGACAGGGGGTACAATGAGCAGTTCTTC
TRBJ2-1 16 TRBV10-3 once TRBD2 CAISEGLAGRPNEQFF TGTGCCATCAGTGAGGGGCTAGCGGGACGCCCAAATGAGCAGTTCTTC
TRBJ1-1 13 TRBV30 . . CAWNLGGNTEAFF TGTGCCTGGAACCTCGGTGGGAACACTGAAGCTTTCTTT
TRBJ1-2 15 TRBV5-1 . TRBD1 CASSRGQGVFYGYTF TGCGCCAGCAGCCGGGGACAGGGGGTTTTCTATGGCTACACCTTC
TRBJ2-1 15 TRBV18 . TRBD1 CASSATGGIYNEQFF TGTGCCAGCTCAGCTACAGGGGGTATCTACAATGAGCAGTTCTTC
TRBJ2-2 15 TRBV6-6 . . CASSYEGELTGELFF TGTGCCAGCAGTTACGAGGGAGAGCTGACCGGGGAGCTGTTTTTT
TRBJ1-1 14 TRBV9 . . CASSSRAGNTEAFF TGTGCCAGCAGCTCGAGGGCGGGGAACACTGAAGCTTTCTTT
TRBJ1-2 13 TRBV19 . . CASSLPGSYGYTF TGTGCCAGTAGTCTTCCGGGGAGCTATGGCTACACCTTC
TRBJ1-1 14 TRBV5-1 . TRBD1 CATKGQGADTEAFF TGCGCCACCAAAGGACAGGGGGCGGACACTGAAGCTTTCTTT
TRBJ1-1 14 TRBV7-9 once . CASSLDPEWTEAFF TGTGCCAGCAGCTTAGACCCCGAGTGGACTGAAGCTTTCTTT
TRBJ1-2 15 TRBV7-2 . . CASSLEIQVHYGYTF TGTGCCAGCAGCTTAGAGATACAGGTACACTATGGCTACACCTTC
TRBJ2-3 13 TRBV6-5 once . CASSPQGSDTQYF TGTGCCAGCAGTCCTCAGGGATCGGATACGCAGTATTTT